Each of the 12 T cell receptor beta chains below was sequenced from the same sample in a study of shared clonotypes between healthy human individuals. Data came from immunoSEQ multiplex PCR; TCRdb stores just in-frame clones and leaves some out. The repertoire holds about 680,000 clones, with approximately 90% as singletons. The naive CD8 fraction comprised CD45RO-negative cells positively selected for CCR7 and excluded terminally differentiated effector memory CD45RA+ cells. The sequencing sample was made of naive CD8+ T cells sorted from blood. These receptors came from a man younger than 40 in good health.

The rearrangement links TRBV30 to TRBJ1-1; D is possibly TRBD1 (5 bases). The CDR3 has 11 amino acids. The germline CDR1 and CDR2 sequences are GTSNPN and SVGIG (reference sequence). The germline V and J ends were trimmed by 8 bases and 5 bases, with 12 bases remaining between them. In DNA, the CDR3 is TGTGCCAACTGGGGCGGGACTGAAGCTTTCTTT. It encodes CANWGGTEAFF.

This clone was seen once. The V and J genes are TRBV4-2 and TRBJ2-7; 8 nucleotides line up with TRBD2. Germline-derived CDR1 and CDR2 are LGHNA and YNFKEQ. The CDR3 runs to 16 residues. With 0 bases clipped from V and 3 bases from J, the junction kept 7 bases outside the gene matches. The CDR3 DNA follows: TGTGCCAGCAGCCAAGAGGTGAGCGGGAGTAGCTACGAGCAGTACTTC. This sequence encodes CASSQEVSGSSYEQYF.

The chain combines TRBV27 with TRBJ2-1; 7 bases match TRBD1. The germline V gene has CDR1 MNHEY and CDR2 SMNVEV (reference sequence). V was clipped by 1 base and J by 5 bases; unmatched bases: 11. This CDR3 is built from 17 residues. The CDR3 coding sequence is TGTGCCAGCAGTTTATTCGACAGGGCAACTGAACACAATGAGCAGTTCTTC. This translates into CASSLFDRATEHNEQFF.

CDR3 in DNA: TGCGCCAGCAGTGGCCAGGGGTTGGCGGTGGAGACCCAGTACTTC. It is translated as CASSGQGLAVETQYF. The genes are TRBV10-2 and TRBJ2-5, with TRBD1 as a possible D gene (6 bases). Germline CDR1 and CDR2: WSHSY and SAAADI. This CDR3 has 15 amino acids. V was pared by 4 bases and J by 5 bases, with 17 bases between.

The chain couples TRBV7-6 to TRBJ2-1, with D possibly being TRBD2 (6 bases). This CDR3 has 18 amino acids. The germline V gene has CDR1 SGHVS and CDR2 FNYEAQ. V was clipped by 2 bases and J by 0 bases, with 17 bases between them. The CDR3 nucleotides are TGTGCCAGCAGCTTATTTTCGGGAGACTCGGGCTCCTACAATGAGCAGTTCTTC. Encoded protein: CASSLFSGDSGSYNEQFF.

This clone came up once. The genes are TRBV30 and TRBJ2-3, with TRBD2 matching over 8 bases. The germline CDR1 and CDR2 sequences are GTSNPN and SVGIG (reference sequence). The junction had 13 bases not matched to a gene; V was cut back by 2 bases and J by 6 bases. The CDR3 loop spans 16 amino acids. The CDR3 loop is CAWSSLAGPGGDTQYF. In DNA, the CDR3 is TGTGCCTGGAGTAGCCTAGCGGGCCCTGGAGGGGATACGCAGTATTTT.

The V and J genes are TRBV7-6 and TRBJ2-1; D is uncertain. The ends were cut back, 5 bases at V and 5 bases at J, with 25 bases in the middle. This CDR3 comprises 18 residues. Germline lookup yields CDR1 SGHVS and CDR2 FNYEAQ. The CDR3 DNA follows: TGTGCCAGCAGCCCTTACCACTCCGAGGACGCTAGAAACAATGAGCAGTTCTTC. Residues: CASSPYHSEDARNNEQFF.

The V and J genes are TRBV13 and TRBJ2-7, with 9 positions matching TRBD2. Germline CDR1 reads PRHDT; CDR2 reads FYEKMQ (reference sequence). The CDR3 has 14 residues. After removal of 3 bases from V and 0 bases from J, the junction contained 0 bases not matched to a gene. CDR3 DNA sequence: TGTGCCAGCAGCTTTAGCGGGAGCTCCTACGAGCAGTACTTC. It yields the protein CASSFSGSSYEQYF.

V usage is TRBV5-1 and J usage is TRBJ2-1, with TRBD2 matching 8 bases. Germline trimming cut 3 bases from V and 7 bases from J; bases unmatched to any gene: 12. The CDR3 totals 16 residues. Germline CDR1 and CDR2: SGHRS and YFSETQ. DNA of the CDR3: TGCGCCAGCAGCTGGGGGGTGACTAGCGACGGGAATGAGCAGTTCTTC. It encodes CASSWGVTSDGNEQFF.

The rearrangement links TRBV6-5 to TRBJ2-7; no definite D call. This CDR3 is 13 amino acids long. Germline CDR1 MNHEY, CDR2 SVGAGI. V lost 6 bases and J 1 base, leaving 10 bases between the germline ends. The CDR3 is CASSLGFSYEQYF. The CDR3 DNA sequence: TGTGCCAGCAGCTTGGGTTTTTCCTACGAGCAGTACTTC.

The V and J genes are TRBV14 and TRBJ2-5, with 9 bases that match TRBD2. The V segment lost 5 bases and the J segment 3 bases; nucleotides outside the gene matches: 10. CDR3 length equals 16 residues. Germline CDR1 reads SGHDN; CDR2 reads FVKESK. CDR3 bases: TGTGCCAGCAGCAAATCGCCGACTAGCGGTGAAGAGACCCAGTACTTC. Protein sequence: CASSKSPTSGEETQYF.

This chain uses TRBV18 with TRBJ2-1; D not resolved. V was shortened by 0 bases and J by 5 bases, with 14 bases between the two germline ends. The CDR3 is 16 amino acids. Looked up from germline, CDR1 is KGHSH and CDR2 is LQKENI. CDR3 amino acids: CASSPPTSYLHNEQFF. The CDR3 DNA is TGTGCCAGCTCACCACCGACGTCATACTTACACAATGAGCAGTTCTTC.